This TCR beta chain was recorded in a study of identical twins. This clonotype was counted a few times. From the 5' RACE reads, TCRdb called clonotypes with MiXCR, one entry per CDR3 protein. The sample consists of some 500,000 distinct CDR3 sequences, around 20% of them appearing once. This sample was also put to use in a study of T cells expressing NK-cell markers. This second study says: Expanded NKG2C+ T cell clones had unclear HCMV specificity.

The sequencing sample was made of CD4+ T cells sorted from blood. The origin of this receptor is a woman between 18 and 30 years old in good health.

The CDR3 loop is CASSPVTRSAGELFF. CDR3 in DNA: TGTGCCAGCAGCCCCGTCACCCGAAGTGCCGGGGAGCTGTTTTTT. This chain connects TRBV3-1 to TRBJ2-2; D ambiguous. From germline, CDR1 is LGHDT and CDR2 YNNKEL (reference sequence). The germline V and J ends were trimmed by 4 bases and 6 bases, with 15 bases remaining between them. The length of the CDR3 is 15 residues.